One sample yielded the 4 T cell receptor beta chains listed below, sequenced in a study of blood T cell repertoires in COVID-19. Profiling relied on immunoSEQ multiplex PCR, and the TCRdb table lists in-frame clones only, not all of them. The sample lists about 220,000 clones, around 83% occurring once. The sample was peripheral blood. The receptors were sampled from a woman in her 70s with COVID-19, enrolled during active disease.

This sequence joins TRBV27 and TRBJ1-1; 10 nucleotides align to TRBD1. The length of the CDR3 is 16 residues. Germline-derived CDR1 and CDR2 are MNHEY and SMNVEV (reference sequence). J lost 0 bases, V lost 6 bases, and 7 bases had no gene match. DNA for the CDR3: TGTGCCAGCAGCTACGACAGGGGGCGAATGAACACTGAAGCTTTCTTT. Translated, it gives CASSYDRGRMNTEAFF.

This clone was counted between two and nine times. The V and J genes are TRBV2 and TRBJ1-5, with 7 bases that match TRBD1. V was clipped by 7 bases and J by 6 bases; unmatched bases: 9. The CDR3 has 14 residues. From germline, CDR1 is SNHLY and CDR2 FYNNEI. The CDR3 protein is CASTSQGNSQPQHF. The CDR3 DNA is TGTGCCAGCACCTCACAGGGGAACAGTCAGCCCCAGCATTTT.

The chain joins TRBV10-3 to TRBJ1-1; 8 nucleotides align to TRBD1. Trimming removed 1 base from V and 6 bases from J; junction bases left unmatched: 13. This CDR3 region has 17 residues. Germline CDR1 ENHRY, CDR2 SYGVKD. The CDR3 nucleotides are TGTGCCATCAGTGAGTTCTCAGGCCCGGGACAGGACTCTGAAGCTTTCTTT. Translating gives CAISEFSGPGQDSEAFF.

The CDR3 DNA reads as TGTGCCTCGGGGGTGGGGGAGACCCAGTACTTC. As protein: CASGVGETQYF. The chain employs TRBV24-1 and TRBJ2-5, with D possibly being TRBD2 (6 bases). Trimming took 12 bases from V and 5 from J, leaving 12 bases between them. This CDR3 has 11 residues. The germline gives CDR1 KGHDR, CDR2 SFDVKD.